This T cell receptor beta chain stems from a study of blood T cells in healthy people across ages. General observations from the study: PBMCs were not sorted, which prevented a conclusive comparison of naive versus antigen-experienced cells.

Concerning this clonotype itself: Its antigen is as yet unknown.

Per-sample PBMC isolation yielded at least 6.5 million cells. Through a sample-barcoded 5' primer and a J-beta primer mix, a second PCR was run for 7 to 11 cycles. Via MiXCR, TCRdb re-called the 5' RACE reads, giving one row per CDR3 protein. The data contain 1 million to 1.2 million distinct CDR3 sequences, around two fifths of them seen just once; the ten biggest clones take up around 14%. Per germline, CDR1 MNHEY and CDR2 SVGAGI. Losses at the gene ends were 2 bases for V and 1 base for J; bases not matched to a gene: 3. The CDR3 sequence is 15 residues long. The sequencing sample was made of blood. The chain uses TRBV6-5 and TRBJ2-7; 9 bases fit TRBD1. The receptor was isolated from a man aged 18-30 years in good health. This chain's CDR3 is CASSYAGTGSYEQYF. The CDR3 bases are TGTGCCAGCAGTTACGCCGGGACAGGGTCCTACGAGCAGTACTTC.